A selection of T cell receptor beta chains follows, all from one sample in a study of regulatory T cells in long-lasting Graves disease. One entry per CDR3 protein results from TCRdb running MiXCR on the multiplex PCR reads. This sample has fewer than 550,000 distinct CDR3 sequences, with 16% found just once. The sample also formed part of further work on T cells in Graves' hyperthyroidism and ophthalmopathy.

Sequencing was performed on peripheral blood mononuclear cells (PBMCs), taken at new diagnosis, from a patient treated with antithyroid drugs. These receptors were obtained from a woman aged 35-65 years with Graves disease. CDR3s include the opening cysteine and the closing phenylalanine or tryptophan. The D gene is left open where the match is weak. Rows give clone size only sometimes, using once, few, many, or a class for an expanded clone.

TRBV18	many	TRBD1	TRBJ1-2	TGTGCCAGCTCACCAACGGACAGGACCACTAACTATGGCTACACCTTC	CASSPTDRTTNYGYTF
TRBV3-1	few	TRBD1	TRBJ1-1	TGTGCCAGCAGCCTGTTGACAGGGACCGCTGAAGCTTTCTTT	CASSLLTGTAEAFF
TRBV3-1	many	NA	TRBJ1-1	TGTGCCAGCAGCTTCCCGACCGGTGAAGCTTTCTTT	CASSFPTGEAFF
TRBV29-1	NA	NA	TRBJ1-4	TGCAGCGTTGCCCCCGCGACAGGTCCTAATGAAAAACTGTTTTTT	CSVAPATGPNEKLFF
TRBV2	NA	TRBD2	TRBJ2-7	TGTGCCATCTCGCGGGGGAGCTCCTACGAGCAGTACTTC	CAISRGSSYEQYF
TRBV20-1	NA	NA	TRBJ1-4	TGCAGTGCTACCGGGTCACTTGAAAAACTGTTTTTT	CSATGSLEKLFF
TRBV7-9	few	NA	TRBJ2-1	TGTGCCAGCAGCTTACAGGGAGAGGTTAGCAATGAGCAGTTCTTC	CASSLQGEVSNEQFF
TRBV7-2	few	NA	TRBJ1-1	TGTGCCAGCAGCCGAATAGAGATTATTGGAGCTTTCTTT	CASSRIEIIGAFF
TRBV20-1	NA	TRBD1	TRBJ1-2	TGCAGTGCTGACCCCGGGACAGGGGGCTTTTGGGGCTACACCTTC	CSADPGTGGFWGYTF
TRBV4-1	few	NA	TRBJ2-7	TGCGCCAGCAGCCAAGGAAGGACAGTTGGGGGCTACGAGCAGTACTTC	CASSQGRTVGGYEQYF
TRBV2	many	TRBD1	TRBJ1-5	TGTGCCAGCAGTCCCGGGACAGCAGTTTATAGCAATCAGCCCCAGCATTTT	CASSPGTAVYSNQPQHF
TRBV3-1	many	NA	TRBJ1-1	TGTGCCAGCAGCCACTTAACGGCTGAAGCTTTCTTT	CASSHLTAEAFF
TRBV3-1	many	TRBD2	TRBJ2-1	TGTGCCAGCAGCCCGCCGGGACTAGCGGGGGAATTAGGGCAGTTCTTC	CASSPPGLAGELGQFF
TRBV6-9	NA	TRBD2	TRBJ2-2	TGTGCCAGCAGTTACCTAGCGGCGAACACCGGGGAGCTGTTTTTT	CASSYLAANTGELFF
TRBV30	NA	TRBD1	TRBJ1-1	TGTGCCTGGAGTCCAGGGGGCCGCACTGAAGCTTTCTTT	CAWSPGGRTEAFF
TRBV12-3/TRBV12-4	NA	TRBD2	TRBJ2-5	TGTGCCAGCAGTTCCGGGGGGGGACCCCAAGAGACCCAGTACTTC	CASSSGGGPQETQYF
TRBV25-1	NA	TRBD1	TRBJ2-2	TGTGCCAGCAGGGGACAGGCGGGCGGGGAGCTGTTTTTT	CASRGQAGGELFF
TRBV12-3/TRBV12-4	many	NA	TRBJ1-1	TGTGCCAGCAGTTATGGGGGGCGGGGGCGGAACACTGAAGCTTTCTTT	CASSYGGRGRNTEAFF
TRBV30	many	NA	TRBJ2-1	TGTGCCTGGAGTGCCAGCGTGGAGCAGTTCTTC	CAWSASVEQFF
TRBV12-3/TRBV12-4	many	NA	TRBJ2-2	TGTGCCAGCAGTAGCGGGTTCGCGAACACCGGGGAGCTGTTTTTT	CASSSGFANTGELFF
TRBV28	many	TRBD2	TRBJ2-1	TGTGCCAGCAGTGGAACTGGAGAGGGAGTGTGGGCTAGCGGGAGGAACAATGAGCAGTTCTTC	CASSGTGEGVWASGRNNEQFF
TRBV12-3/TRBV12-4	many	TRBD1	TRBJ1-2	TGTGCCAGCAGTTTCTGGGACAGGAATGATGGCTACACCTTC	CASSFWDRNDGYTF
TRBV6-5	NA	NA	TRBJ1-5	TGTGCCAGCAGTTACGCCGCTGATCAGCCCCAGCATTTT	CASSYAADQPQHF
TRBV11-2	NA	TRBD2	TRBJ2-5	TGTGCCAGCAGCCAGATCGCCCCGGCTAGCGGGAGCTCGGCCCAGTACTTC	CASSQIAPASGSSAQYF
TRBV12-3/TRBV12-4	few	NA	TRBJ2-7	TGTGCCAGCCGGGGCAGGGATATTCGAGCACAATCCTACGAGCAGTACTTC	CASRGRDIRAQSYEQYF
TRBV30	few	NA	TRBJ2-1	TGTGCCTCCATGCAGCGGGACAACAATGAGCAGTTCTTC	CASMQRDNNEQFF
TRBV3-1	NA	NA	TRBJ2-6	TGTGCCAGCAGCCAAGGGGATCACAGCTCTGGGGCCAACGTCCTGACTTTC	CASSQGDHSSGANVLTF
TRBV20-1	many	TRBD1	TRBJ1-1	TGCAGTGCTACTTCCCAGAGGGGGCAACTGAACACTGAAGCTTTCTTT	CSATSQRGQLNTEAFF
TRBV7-9	few	NA	TRBJ2-3	TGTGCCAGCAGCTTAGCCTGGGCCAGGACTAGCACAGATACGCAGTATTTT	CASSLAWARTSTDTQYF
TRBV6-2/TRBV6-3	NA	TRBD1	TRBJ2-3	TGTGCCAGCAGTGAAGGCATCCGGGACAGGGGCACAGATACGCAGTATTTT	CASSEGIRDRGTDTQYF
TRBV5-1	many	NA	TRBJ2-2	TGCGCCAGCAGCTTGTCTGGGACCACCGGGGAGCTGTTTTTT	CASSLSGTTGELFF
TRBV6-2/TRBV6-3	many	NA	TRBJ2-3	TGTGCCAGCAGTTACGTACCTCTTTGGGGCACAGATACGCAGTATTTT	CASSYVPLWGTDTQYF
TRBV5-6	NA	NA	TRBJ1-2	TGTGCCAGTAGCTCGGCCCCTCGTGGCTACACCTTC	CASSSAPRGYTF
TRBV19	few	NA	TRBJ1-2	TGTGCCAGTAGTATAGATCACGGAATCTATGGCTACACCTTC	CASSIDHGIYGYTF
TRBV2	many	TRBD1	TRBJ1-2	TGTGCCAGCAGGGCAGGGACCGGGACAGCGAAAGCTAACTATGGCTACACCTTC	CASRAGTGTAKANYGYTF
TRBV7-2	NA	NA	TRBJ2-2	TGTGCCAGCAGCTTAGGAGGGGGAGAAACCGGGGAGCTGTTTTTT	CASSLGGGETGELFF
TRBV20-1	many	NA	TRBJ2-3	TGCAGTGCTAGAGACCGGGCAGGCACAGATACGCAGTATTTT	CSARDRAGTDTQYF
TRBV6-2/TRBV6-3	NA	TRBD2	TRBJ2-1	TGTGCCAGCAGCCCTACTAGCGCACTATTTTACAATGAGCGGTTCTTC	CASSPTSALFYNERFF
TRBV5-1	NA	TRBD2	TRBJ2-1	TGCGCCAGCAGCCAGGCCCCTAGCGGGATGTCCCATGAGCAGTTCTTC	CASSQAPSGMSHEQFF
TRBV15	NA	NA	TRBJ1-3	TGTGCCACCAGCCGACGCGGTGGGAACGCTGGAAACACCATATATTTT	CATSRRGGNAGNTIYF
TRBV7-8	many	NA	TRBJ1-5	TGTGCCAGCAGCCGCGTGGATCAGCCCCAGCATTTT	CASSRVDQPQHF
TRBV3-1	few	NA	TRBJ1-4	TGTGCCAGCAGCCAGTTACAGGCTCCACGGGAAAAACTGTTTTTT	CASSQLQAPREKLFF
TRBV9	NA	NA	TRBJ1-2	TGTGCCAGCACTCTCGGGGGTCTCAACTATGGCTACACCTTC	CASTLGGLNYGYTF
TRBV11-2	many	NA	TRBJ2-7	TGTGCCAGCAGCTTTCGGCCCTCCGGGGAGCAGTACTTC	CASSFRPSGEQYF
TRBV4-2	NA	NA	TRBJ1-4	TGTGCCAGCAGACGGGACTCCGCAACTAATGAAAAACTGTTTTTT	CASRRDSATNEKLFF
TRBV3-1	many	NA	TRBJ1-1	TGTGCCAGCAGCCAAGAAGTGGGGACTGAAGCTTTCTTT	CASSQEVGTEAFF
TRBV7-2	few	NA	TRBJ2-7	TGTGCCAGCAGCTTAGCAGCGGTTGAGCAGTACTTC	CASSLAAVEQYF
TRBV19	NA	NA	TRBJ1-1	TGTGCCAGTAGTCCGGACCTGGGAGGAGCTTTCTTT	CASSPDLGGAFF
TRBV11-2	many	NA	TRBJ2-3	TGTGCCAGCAGCTTCTCCGGGACAATAGATACGCAGTATTTT	CASSFSGTIDTQYF
TRBV5-1	many	NA	TRBJ1-1	TGCGCCAGCAGCTCCCTCCCCAGGCCGAACACTGAAGCTTTCTTT	CASSSLPRPNTEAFF
TRBV2	few	NA	TRBJ2-5	TGTGCCAGCAGTGAAGCTAGGGGGGAGACCCAGTACTTC	CASSEARGETQYF
TRBV7-6	NA	TRBD1	TRBJ1-1	TGTGCCAGCAGCCAAAAGACAGGGTTGATGAACACTGAAGCTTTCTTT	CASSQKTGLMNTEAFF
TRBV5-1	few	TRBD1	TRBJ1-5	TGCGCCAGCAGCTTGGGGGACAGAAATAGCAATCAGCCCCAGCATTTT	CASSLGDRNSNQPQHF